This record covers a single TCR beta chain. Its target is not known. The sample is drawn from a study of cytomegalovirus exposure and HLA in healthy donors. This donor's CMV serostatus is unrecorded. Study-level points and caveats: Sequencing had likely introduced a cluster of highly shared sequence variants as an artifact. A further, later analysis showed that HLA-associated TCR beta chains (compared with equally common others) were more clonally expanded.

PCR amplification relied on 60 Vbeta primers (plus 13 Jbeta primers). Original methodology: Among the unique TCR beta chains that a later analysis counted, about 81 million in all, some 10 million were shared. Using immunoSEQ multiplex PCR, the repertoire was profiled, and TCRdb retains in-frame clones only, with some absent. The DNA was the basis for D and trimming; V, J and clone size are from that table. The sample lists about 94,000 clones; approximately 80% were seen once. The TCR comes from a human donor in good health. Material: PBMCs.

CDR3 protein: CASSLIFSGGAGTQYF. The CDR3 bases are TGCGCCAGCAGCTTGATTTTTAGCGGGGGGGCAGGGACCCAGTACTTC. The V call is TRBV5-1, the J call TRBJ2-5, with 11 bases identical to TRBD2. The V gene's germline CDR1 is SGHRS and CDR2 YFSETQ. V shed 1 base, J shed 7 bases, and the junction held 9 bases outside the gene matches. This CDR3 contains 16 residues.